Sequencing of this T cell receptor beta chain was carried out in a study of blood T cells in healthy people across ages (dated by TCRdb to between 2015 and 2016). Turning to the overall study: Template switching captured roughly one uniquely barcoded TCR beta cDNA molecule per two T cells in model experiments. Four age groups were formed from the donors: young (average approximately 15 years), middle-aged (around 39), aged (62) and long-lived (82). For two donors (one aged 18 to 29 and one aged 80 or older), the study analyzed two additional independent replicas of 1 million unique cDNA reads from the same blood draw. Using deep sequencing normalized with unique cDNA molecular identifiers, the study measured how TCR beta repertoire diversity changes with age. Donors of different ages were randomly distributed across sequencing lanes to avoid experimental bias.

In regard to this clonotype: Its specific antigen is unknown. Base qualities are not provided; no much larger clone lies one nucleotide away.

The library was made by 5' RACE. The instrument was an Illumina HiSeq 2500. A second PCR of about 6 to 11 cycles was performed with a sample-barcoded 5' primer and a J-beta primer mix. Each TCR beta cDNA molecule received a unique molecular identifier from a template-switch 5' adaptor carrying 12 random nucleotides. At least 2.5 million CDR3-containing paired-end reads were obtained from each sample. First-strand cDNA was synthesized from all RNA with the Mint cDNA synthesis kit, primed by a TRBC-specific oligonucleotide. Following uracil-DNA glycosylase treatment, a first 18-cycle PCR with universal primers M1SS and BC2_uni_R was performed on all cDNA. The paper's processing steps were these. Normalization of each sample was performed by random selection of 1 million high-quality reads, each carrying a distinct molecular identifier. Instead of being binned into consensus sequences, reads that shared molecular identifiers were thrown out. MiTCR, with a Q25 quality threshold and the strictest error-elimination algorithm, was used for CDR3 identification, clonotype clustering and error correction. Lower-bound total TCR beta diversity was estimated with a nonparametric unseen species model using Euler transformation. TCRdb trimmed the raw reads at Q25, called clones with MiXCR and kept productive beta chains. Entries that share a CDR3 protein sequence are merged under the most common genes and DNA. The V and J calls and clone size are TCRdb's, not the authors'. For this sample the table gives some 640,000 distinct CDR3 sequences, of which roughly 30% were detected only once. Clones ranked in the top ten supply 15% to 18% of the sample.

The CDR3 holds 14 amino acids from the cysteine to the phenylalanine. Of all the DNA, just the CDR3 is kept, 42 bases in frame from base 1. The germline V gene (reference sequence) gives CDR1 as LNHNV and CDR2 as YYDKDF. Between the V and J ends, shortened by 5 bases and 5 bases respectively, the junction contains 16 bases. Systemically healthy Caucasian individuals from Russia, 35 to 40 in total and aged roughly 6 to 100 years, were included as donors. Roughly 9.5 milliliters of peripheral blood were drawn from each donor into EDTA-treated Vacutainer tubes. Ficoll-Paque density-gradient centrifugation was used to isolate PBMCs, with at least 7 million per sample. Total RNA was extracted from PBMCs with Trizol reagent, with at least 5.5 micrograms obtained per sample. For every donor, an aliquot of PBMCs went through flow cytometry to measure the percentages of naive CD45RAhigh/CD27high T cells. Study-wide findings and limitations: The percentage of naive T cells measured by flow cytometry correlated strongly with observed TCR beta diversity. Total diversity estimates from one million sequenced T cells were considered lower bounds and underestimates. Donor CMV infection status was unknown, potentially confounding age-related changes in expanded clonotypes. Because profiling used bulk unsorted PBMCs, naive and antigen-experienced compartments could not be compared conclusively. As age increased, observed TCR beta diversity per million T cells dropped in a roughly linear way, and a significant reduction was already evident by age roughly 40. Compared with the aged group, more naive CD4+ T cells, fewer expanded clones and increased TCR diversity were shown by the long-lived group, suggesting age selection.

The sequencing sample was made of blood. This chain is built from TRBV15 and TRBJ2-7, with the D segment possibly TRBD1 or TRBD2, each aligning over 6 bases. The source of this sequence is a woman of 80 years or more in good health. The CDR3 is CATSPGAARDEQYF. In nucleotide form, the sequence is TGTGCCACCAGCCCGGGGGCGGCCCGTGACGAGCAGTACTTC.